This T cell receptor beta chain was observed in a study of cytomegalovirus exposure and HLA in healthy donors. Across the study: From roughly 180 million T cells, an earlier analysis saw roughly 110 million unique TCR beta sequences. Samples from HLA-typed donors yielded approximately 80 million unique TCRs in an early data release. Overall study findings and caveats: Reports described diagnosis of cytomegalovirus status by the classifier as highly specific and sensitive. Productive rates of about 90% or about 30% were seen for most TCR beta V segments in an earlier analysis.

This CDR3 is built from 14 residues. Germline CDR1 MGHRA, CDR2 YSYEKL. V was pared by 4 bases and J by 2 bases, with 5 bases of the junction left unmatched. The PCR ran on 60 Vbeta and 13 Jbeta primers. TCRdb keeps only in-frame clones here, not all; method: immunoSEQ multiplex PCR. Here the sample spans roughly 84,000 clones, around 77% being singletons. About this clone: Its antigen is not known.

Sequencing used PBMCs. The sequence derives from a man between 45 and 60 years old in good health and CMV-seronegative. V gene TRBV4-1 combines with J gene TRBJ2-7, with 7 bases lining up with TRBD2. This CDR3 reads CASSPTSWPYEQYF. In DNA form, the CDR3 reads TGCGCCAGCAGCCCGACTAGCTGGCCCTACGAGCAGTACTTC.